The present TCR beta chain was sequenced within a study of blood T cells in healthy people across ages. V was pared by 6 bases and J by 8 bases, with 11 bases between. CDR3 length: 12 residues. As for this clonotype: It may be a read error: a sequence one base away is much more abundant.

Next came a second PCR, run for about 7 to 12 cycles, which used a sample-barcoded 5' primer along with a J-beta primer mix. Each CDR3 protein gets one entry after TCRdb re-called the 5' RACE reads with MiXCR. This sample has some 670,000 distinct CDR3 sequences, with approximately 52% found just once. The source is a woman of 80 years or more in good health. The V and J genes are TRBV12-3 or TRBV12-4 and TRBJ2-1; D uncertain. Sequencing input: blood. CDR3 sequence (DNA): TGTGCCAGCAGCCCACAGTACGATGAGCAGTTCTTC. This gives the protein CASSPQYDEQFF.